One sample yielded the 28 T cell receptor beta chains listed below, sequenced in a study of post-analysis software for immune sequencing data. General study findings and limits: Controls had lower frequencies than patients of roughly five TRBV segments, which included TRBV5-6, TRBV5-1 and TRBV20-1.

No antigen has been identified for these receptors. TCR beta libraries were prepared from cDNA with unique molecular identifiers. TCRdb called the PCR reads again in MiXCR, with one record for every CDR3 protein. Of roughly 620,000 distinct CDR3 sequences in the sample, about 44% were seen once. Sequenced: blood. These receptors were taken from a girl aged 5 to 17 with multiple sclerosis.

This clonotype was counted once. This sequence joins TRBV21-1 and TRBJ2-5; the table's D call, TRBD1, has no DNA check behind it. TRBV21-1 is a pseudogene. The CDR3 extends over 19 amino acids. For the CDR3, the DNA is TGTGCCAGCAGCTTAACAACCAGGGGCAGGGAAGATCCTCAAGAGACCCAGTACTTC. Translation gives CASSLTTRGREDPQETQYF.

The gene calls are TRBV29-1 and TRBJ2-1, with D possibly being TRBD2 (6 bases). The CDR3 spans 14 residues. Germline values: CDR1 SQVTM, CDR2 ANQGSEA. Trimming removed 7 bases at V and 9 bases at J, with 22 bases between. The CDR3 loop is CSAGSGRRAGEQFF. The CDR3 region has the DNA TGCAGCGCGGGCTCGGGACGGAGGGCTGGTGAGCAGTTCTTC.

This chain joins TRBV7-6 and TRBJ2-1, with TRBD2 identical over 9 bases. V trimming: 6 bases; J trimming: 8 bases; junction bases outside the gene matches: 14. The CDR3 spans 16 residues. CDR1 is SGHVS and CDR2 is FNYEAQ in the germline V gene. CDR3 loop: CASSPRGGLAGDEQFF. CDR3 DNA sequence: TGTGCCAGCAGTCCCAGGGGGGGACTAGCTGGCGATGAGCAGTTCTTC. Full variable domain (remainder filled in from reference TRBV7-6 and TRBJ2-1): GAGVSQSPRYKVTKRGQDVALRCDPISGHVSLYWYRQALGQGPEFLTYFNYEAQQDKSGLPNDRFSAERPEGSISTLTIQRTEQRDSAMYRCASSPRGGLAGDEQFFGPGTRLTVL.

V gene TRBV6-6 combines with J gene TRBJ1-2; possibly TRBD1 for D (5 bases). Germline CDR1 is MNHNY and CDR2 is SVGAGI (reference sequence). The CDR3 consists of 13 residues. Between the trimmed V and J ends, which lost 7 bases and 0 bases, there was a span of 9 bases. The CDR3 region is CASKLGANYGYTF. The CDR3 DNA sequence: TGTGCCAGCAAACTGGGGGCTAACTATGGCTACACCTTC.

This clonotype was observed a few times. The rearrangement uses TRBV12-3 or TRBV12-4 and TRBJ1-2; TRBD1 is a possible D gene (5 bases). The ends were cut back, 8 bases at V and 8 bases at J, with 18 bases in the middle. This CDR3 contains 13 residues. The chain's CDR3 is CASSFGQGGGYTF. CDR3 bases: TGTGCCAGCTCGTTTGGGCAGGGTGGAGGCTACACCTTC.

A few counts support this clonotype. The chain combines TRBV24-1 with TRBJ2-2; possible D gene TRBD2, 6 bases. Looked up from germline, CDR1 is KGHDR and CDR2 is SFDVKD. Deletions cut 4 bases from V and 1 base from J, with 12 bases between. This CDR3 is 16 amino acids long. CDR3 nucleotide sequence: TGTGCCACCAGTGAGATCTTTAGCGGGAACACCGGGGAGCTGTTTTTT. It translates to CATSEIFSGNTGELFF.

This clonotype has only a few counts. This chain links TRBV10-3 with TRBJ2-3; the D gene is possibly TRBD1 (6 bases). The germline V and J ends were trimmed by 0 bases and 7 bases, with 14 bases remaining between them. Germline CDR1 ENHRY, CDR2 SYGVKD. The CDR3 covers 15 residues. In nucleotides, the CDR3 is TGTGCCATCAGTGAGTCCACAGGGAGTAGTAATACGCAGTATTTT. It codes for CAISESTGSSNTQYF.

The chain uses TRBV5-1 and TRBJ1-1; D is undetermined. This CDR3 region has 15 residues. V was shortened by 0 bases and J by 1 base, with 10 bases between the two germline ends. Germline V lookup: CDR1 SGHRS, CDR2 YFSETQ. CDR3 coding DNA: TGCGCCAGCAGCTTGGAGGGAGGAAGGAACACTGAAGCTTTCTTT. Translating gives CASSLEGGRNTEAFF.

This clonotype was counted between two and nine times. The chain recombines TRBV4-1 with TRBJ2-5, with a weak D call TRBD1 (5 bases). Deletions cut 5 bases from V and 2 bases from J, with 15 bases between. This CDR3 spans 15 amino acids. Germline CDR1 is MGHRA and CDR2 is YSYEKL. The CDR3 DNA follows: TGCGCCAGCAGCTCTCTGCCAGGGCCTCAAGAGACCCAGTACTTC. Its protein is CASSSLPGPQETQYF.

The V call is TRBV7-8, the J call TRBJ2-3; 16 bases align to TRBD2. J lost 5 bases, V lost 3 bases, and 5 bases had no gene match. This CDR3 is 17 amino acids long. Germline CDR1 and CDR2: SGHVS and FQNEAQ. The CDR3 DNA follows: TGTGCCAGCAGCTTCGGGACTAGCGGGGGGGCCGGAGATACGCAGTATTTT. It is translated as CASSFGTSGGAGDTQYF.

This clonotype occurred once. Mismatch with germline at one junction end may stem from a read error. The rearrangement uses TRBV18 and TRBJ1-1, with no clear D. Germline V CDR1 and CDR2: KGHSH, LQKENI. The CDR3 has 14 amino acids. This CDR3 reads CASSPPSLNAEAFF. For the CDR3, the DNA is TGTGCCAGCTCACCACCGTCTCTGAACGCTGAAGCTTTCTTT.

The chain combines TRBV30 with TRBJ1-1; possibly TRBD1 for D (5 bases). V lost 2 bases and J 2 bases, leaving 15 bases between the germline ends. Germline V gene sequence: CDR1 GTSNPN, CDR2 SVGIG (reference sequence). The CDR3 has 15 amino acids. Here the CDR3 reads CAWSLKGLINTEAFF. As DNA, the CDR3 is TGTGCCTGGAGTTTAAAGGGACTGATTAACACTGAAGCTTTCTTT. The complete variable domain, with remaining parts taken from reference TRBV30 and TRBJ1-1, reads SQTIHQWPATLVQPVGSPLSLECTVEGTSNPNLYWYRQAAGRGLQLLFYSVGIGQISSEVPQNLSASRPQDRQFILSSKKLLLSDSGFYLCAWSLKGLINTEAFFGQGTRLTVV.

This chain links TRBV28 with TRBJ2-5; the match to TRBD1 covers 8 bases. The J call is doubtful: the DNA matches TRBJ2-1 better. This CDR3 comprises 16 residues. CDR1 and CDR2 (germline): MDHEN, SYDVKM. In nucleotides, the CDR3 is TGTGCCAGCAGTTTACCAGGGGGCGAAGGGGAAGAGACCCAGTTCTTC. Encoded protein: CASSLPGGEGEETQFF.

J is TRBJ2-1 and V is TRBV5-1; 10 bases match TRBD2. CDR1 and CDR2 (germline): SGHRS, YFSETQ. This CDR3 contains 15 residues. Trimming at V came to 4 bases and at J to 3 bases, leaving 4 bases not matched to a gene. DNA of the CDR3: TGCGCCAGCAGCAGGGGGACTAGCGACTACAATGAGCAGTTCTTC. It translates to CASSRGTSDYNEQFF. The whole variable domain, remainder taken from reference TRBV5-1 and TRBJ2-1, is KAGVTQTPRYLIKTRGQQVTLSCSPISGHRSVSWYQQTPGQGLQFLFEYFSETQRNKGNFPGRFSGRQFSNSRSEMNVSTLELGDSALYLCASSRGTSDYNEQFFGPGTRLTVL.

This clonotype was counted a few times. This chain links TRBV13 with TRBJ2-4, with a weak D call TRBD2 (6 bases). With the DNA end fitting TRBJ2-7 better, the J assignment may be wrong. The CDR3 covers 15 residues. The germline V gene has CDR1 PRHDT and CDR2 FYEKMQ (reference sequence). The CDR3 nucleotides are TGTGCCAGCAGCTCCGGGACTCGAGGGTACTACGAGCAGTACTTC. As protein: CASSSGTRGYYEQYF.

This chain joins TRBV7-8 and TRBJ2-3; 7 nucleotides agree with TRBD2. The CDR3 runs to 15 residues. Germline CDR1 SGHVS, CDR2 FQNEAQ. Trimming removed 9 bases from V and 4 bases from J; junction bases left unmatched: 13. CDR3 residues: CASQAGTAGADTQYF. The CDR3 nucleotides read TGTGCCAGTCAGGCCGGGACGGCGGGGGCAGATACGCAGTATTTT.

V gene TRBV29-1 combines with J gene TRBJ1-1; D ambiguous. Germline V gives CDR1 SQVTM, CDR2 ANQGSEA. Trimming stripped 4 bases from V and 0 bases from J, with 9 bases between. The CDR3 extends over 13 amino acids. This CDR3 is CSVVRMMNTEAFF. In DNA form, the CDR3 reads TGCAGCGTTGTGCGGATGATGAACACTGAAGCTTTCTTT.

The DNA of the CDR3 is TGTGCCAGCAGTACCCGACAGGACCACGAGCAGTACTTC. Its translation: CASSTRQDHEQYF. The chain combines TRBV12-3 or TRBV12-4 with TRBJ2-7, with D possibly TRBD1 on 6 matching bases. V lost 5 bases, J lost 5 bases, and 13 bases lay in between. CDR3 length: 13 amino acids.

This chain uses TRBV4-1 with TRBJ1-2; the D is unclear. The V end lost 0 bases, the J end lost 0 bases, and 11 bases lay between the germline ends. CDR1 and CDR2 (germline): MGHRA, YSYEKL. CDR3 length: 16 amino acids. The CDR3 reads CASSQETRVPNYGYTF. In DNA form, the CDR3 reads TGCGCCAGCAGCCAAGAAACGAGGGTACCTAACTATGGCTACACCTTC.

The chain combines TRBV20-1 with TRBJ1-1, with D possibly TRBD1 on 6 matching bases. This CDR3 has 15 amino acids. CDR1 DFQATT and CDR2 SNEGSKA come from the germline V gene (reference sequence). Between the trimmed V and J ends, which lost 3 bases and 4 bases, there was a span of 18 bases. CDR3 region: CSARVPGVRGTEAFF. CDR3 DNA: TGCAGTGCTAGGGTCCCTGGGGTCAGGGGCACTGAAGCTTTCTTT.

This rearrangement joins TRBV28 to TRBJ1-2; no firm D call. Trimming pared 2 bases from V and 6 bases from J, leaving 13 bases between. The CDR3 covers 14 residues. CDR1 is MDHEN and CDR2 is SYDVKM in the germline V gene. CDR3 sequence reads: CASSLEGSSHGYTF. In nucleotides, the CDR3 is TGTGCCAGCAGTTTAGAAGGCAGCTCCCATGGCTACACCTTC.

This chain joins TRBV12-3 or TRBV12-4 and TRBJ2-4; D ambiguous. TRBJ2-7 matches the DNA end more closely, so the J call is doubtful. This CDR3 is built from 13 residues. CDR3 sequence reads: CASSPLVGNEQYF. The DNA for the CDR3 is TGTGCCAGCAGTCCCTTAGTTGGTAACGAGCAGTACTTC.

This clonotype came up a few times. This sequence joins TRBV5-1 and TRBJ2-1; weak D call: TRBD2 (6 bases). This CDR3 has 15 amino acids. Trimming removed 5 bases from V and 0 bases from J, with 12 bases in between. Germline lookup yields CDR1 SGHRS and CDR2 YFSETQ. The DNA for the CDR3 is TGCGCCAGCAGGGACCCTAGCGTCTCCTACAATGAGCAGTTCTTC. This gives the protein CASRDPSVSYNEQFF. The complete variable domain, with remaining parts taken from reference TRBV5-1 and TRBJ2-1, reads KAGVTQTPRYLIKTRGQQVTLSCSPISGHRSVSWYQQTPGQGLQFLFEYFSETQRNKGNFPGRFSGRQFSNSRSEMNVSTLELGDSALYLCASRDPSVSYNEQFFGPGTRLTVL.

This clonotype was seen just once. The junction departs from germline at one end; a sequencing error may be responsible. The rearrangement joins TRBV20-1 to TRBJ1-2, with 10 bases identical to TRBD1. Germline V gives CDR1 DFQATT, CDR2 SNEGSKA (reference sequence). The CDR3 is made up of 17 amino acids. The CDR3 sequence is CSASPPGQGSRVIGCTF. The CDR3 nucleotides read TGCAGTGCTAGCCCCCCGGGACAGGGGTCCAGGGTTATCGGCTGCACCTTC.

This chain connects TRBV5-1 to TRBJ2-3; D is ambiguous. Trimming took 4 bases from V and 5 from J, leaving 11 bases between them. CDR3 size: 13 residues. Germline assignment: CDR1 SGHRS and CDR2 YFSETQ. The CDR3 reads CASSPDEGDTQYF. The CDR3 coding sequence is TGCGCCAGCAGCCCGGACGAAGGAGATACGCAGTATTTT.

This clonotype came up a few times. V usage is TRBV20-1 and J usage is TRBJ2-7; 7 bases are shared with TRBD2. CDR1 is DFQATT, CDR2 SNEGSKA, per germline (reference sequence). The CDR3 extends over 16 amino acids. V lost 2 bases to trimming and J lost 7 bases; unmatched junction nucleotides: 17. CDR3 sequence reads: CSARRASGADRTEQYF. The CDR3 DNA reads TGCAGTGCTAGAAGGGCCAGCGGGGCAGACCGTACGGAGCAGTACTTC.

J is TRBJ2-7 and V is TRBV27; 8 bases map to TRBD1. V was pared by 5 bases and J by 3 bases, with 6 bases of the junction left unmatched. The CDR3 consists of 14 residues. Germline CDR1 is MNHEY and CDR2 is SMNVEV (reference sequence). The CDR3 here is CASSGRGRFYEQYF. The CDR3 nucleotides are TGTGCCAGCAGTGGCAGGGGGCGCTTCTACGAGCAGTACTTC.

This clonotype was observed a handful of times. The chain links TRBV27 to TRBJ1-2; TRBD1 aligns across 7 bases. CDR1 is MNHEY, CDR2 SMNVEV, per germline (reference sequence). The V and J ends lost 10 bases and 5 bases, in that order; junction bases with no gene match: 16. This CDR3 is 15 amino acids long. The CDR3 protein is CATTSGTQGRYGYTF. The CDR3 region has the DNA TGTGCCACTACTTCCGGGACACAGGGGAGGTATGGCTACACCTTC.